This record concerns one T cell receptor (beta chain) sequence. It lacks a known antigen. No quality values exist for individual bases; no much larger clone is one base distant. The meaning of the sample's treatment or condition label: 15 to 20 received Ad26.COV2.S at low or high dose, single or two shots; a few received placebo; per-sample allocation not given. For vaccine and placebo recipients, the sequenced repertoires came from samples collected on day 63 after the first injection. In Cohort 1b, some 25 adults aged 18-55 years were enrolled at a single site in Boston, USA, between 29 July and 7 August 2020. Ad26.COV2.S was a replication-incompetent adenovirus type 26 vector expressing a prefusion-stabilized SARS-CoV-2 spike protein from the original Wuhan strain. TCRbeta CDR3 regions were sequenced with the immunoSEQ Assay. After extraction, genomic DNA underwent amplification by bias-controlled multiplex PCR, followed by high-throughput sequencing. As for the authors' bioinformatics: To quantify the absolute abundance of each unique TCRbeta CDR3 region, sequences were collapsed and filtered. T cell fraction was estimated by normalization of TCRbeta template counts to usable DNA, with usable DNA being measured through amplification of reference genes present in all nucleated cells. Repertoire TCRs were annotated as SARS-CoV-2-specific by exact matching of V gene, CDR3 amino acid sequence and J gene to a known reactive TCR set. MIRA supplied the reference SARS-CoV-2 TCR set, which was filtered for enrichment in COVID-19-positive ImmuneCODE repertoires so that public or cross-reactive TCRs were removed. Based on the MIRA antigens, annotated TCRs were further analysed at the level of specific ORF or position within ORF. Breadth was defined as annotated unique rearrangements over total unique productive rearrangements; depth was the summed frequency of those rearrangements. Two-sided Wilcoxon rank-sum tests were applied when comparing TCR breadth between groups. Sourced from immuneACCESS, this table was stored by TCRdb with only in-frame sequences that have V and J called. A share of the clones is absent; for the studies checked, an unresolved V gene accounts for under half, and the remainder has no known explanation. The V and J calls and clone size come from that table; D and trimming were worked out from the DNA. The table for this sample lists a few hundred thousand clones; over 75% of them were counted only once. Jointly, the top ten make up 3.6% of the sample.

This record comes from a study of Ad26.COV2.S vaccination and SARS-CoV-2 variants (dated by TCRdb to the early 2020s). Concerning the study at large: Donors in the vaccine arm were drawn from COV1001, a phase I-IIa trial of Ad26.COV2.S in healthy adults that was multicentre, randomized, double-blind and placebo-controlled. A total of about 30 samples were included in the TCR-sequenced set, comprising 19 Ad26.COV2.S vaccine recipients, 5 placebo recipients and 8 SARS-CoV-2 convalescent individuals. Ad26.COV2.S was administered intramuscularly at 5 x 10^10 or 1 x 10^11 viral particles, either as a single shot or as two shots given 56 days apart. Participants in the trial were split at random into five groups of five each, receiving low-dose or high-dose Ad26.COV2.S once or twice, or else placebo on both occasions. Investigators did not know the trial group allocation while performing experiments and assessing outcomes. The specificity and breadth of SARS-CoV-2-reactive T cell receptors after Ad26.COV2.S vaccination were assessed by TCRbeta repertoire sequencing. Paper-wide results and their limitations: The study was not powered for comparison of responses between vaccine doses or regimens. Higher spike-specific TCR breadth was observed in Ad26.COV2.S recipients than in placebo recipients (P = 0.0014). After vaccination, substantial breadth of spike-specific CD8+ and CD4+ T cell responses was reported. Non-spike TCR breadth was comparable between vaccine and placebo recipients, consistent with the vaccine containing only spike. The authors noted that the TCR breadth and depth analyses may have underestimated total T cell responses.

The trim is 6 bases for V and 0 bases for J, with a gap of 12 bases between the germline ends. Counted from cysteine to phenylalanine, this CDR3 has 15 amino acids. The sequence is cut down to CDR3 DNA, 45 bases in frame from base 1. CDR1 MNHEY and CDR2 SVGAGI were looked up in the germline V gene. The chain uses TRBV6-5 and TRBJ1-5, with the D gene uncertain. The receptor comes from a person between 18 and 60 years old who received the Ad26.COV2.S COVID-19 vaccine or a placebo. Specimen: peripheral blood, collected in a trial of Ad26.COV2.S vaccine versus placebo. The nucleotide sequence reads as follows: TGTGCCAGCAGCAAAGGTCGGGATAGCAATCAGCCCCAGCATTTT. Translated, this gives CASSKGRDSNQPQHF.